A single sample gave rise to the 32 T cell receptor beta chains below, sequenced in a study of human T cells and chemical hapten exposure. Noted time point: patch test 3, about 24 weeks after DPC sensitization. The treatment was: therapeutic diphenylcyclopropenone sensitization with weekly scalp DPC. TCRdb independently ran MiXCR on the RACE reads; one entry per CDR3 protein. The sample includes 97,000 or so distinct CDR3 sequences, 27% of them seen just once. Sequencing was performed on whole blood, taken in connection with sensitization to the hapten diphenylcyclopropenone (DPC). The receptors stem from a man between 35 and 55 years old with alopecia areata. Some clones in this sample may be carry-over from other donors' samples.

J is TRBJ1-1 and V is TRBV12-3 or TRBV12-4; 8 nucleotides align to TRBD1. CDR3 length: 15 residues. With 7 bases clipped from V and 4 bases from J, the junction kept 11 bases outside the gene matches. CDR3 residues: CASTTQGGAATEAFF. In DNA, the CDR3 is TGTGCCAGCACCACACAGGGGGGGGCAGCCACTGAAGCTTTCTTT.

J is TRBJ2-1 and V is TRBV3-1; maybe TRBD2 (6 bases). V shed 4 bases and J shed 6 bases, with 25 bases lying between them. CDR1 is LGHDT, CDR2 YNNKEL, per germline (reference sequence). This CDR3 region has 18 residues. CDR3 DNA sequence: TGTGCCAGCAGCCCAGGGCAGAGTCTCTCGGGAGTCATCAATGAGCAGTTCTTC. It codes for CASSPGQSLSGVINEQFF.

V and J are TRBV5-6 and TRBJ1-5; D unresolved. The germline V gene encodes CDR1 SGHDT and CDR2 YYEEEE. Trimming left V 2 bases short and J 2 bases short, with 11 bases between. This CDR3 is 15 amino acids long. The CDR3: CASSFGGRGNQPQHF. The CDR3 DNA follows: TGTGCCAGCAGCTTTGGAGGGAGGGGCAATCAGCCCCAGCATTTT.

The chain employs TRBV5-4 and TRBJ2-5; 11 bases line up with TRBD2. V dropped 0 bases and J dropped 3; count of bases not matched to a gene: 1. The V gene's germline CDR1 is SGHNT and CDR2 YYREEE (reference sequence). The CDR3 runs to 15 residues. This CDR3 is CASSLGGLAEETQYF. The CDR3 DNA sequence: TGTGCCAGCAGCTTGGGGGGACTAGCGGAAGAGACCCAGTACTTC.

V usage is TRBV27 and J usage is TRBJ2-5; tentative D call: TRBD1 (6 bases). V lost 0 bases and J lost 9, with 14 bases in between. CDR3 size: 14 residues. Germline CDR1 and CDR2: MNHEY and SMNVEV (reference sequence). CDR3 in amino acids: CASSLSERSGAQYF. Written as DNA, the CDR3 is TGTGCCAGCAGTTTATCGGAACGGTCAGGGGCCCAGTACTTC.

The DNA of the CDR3 is TGTGCCAGCAGTTCAAGGGGGGTAGAAAACATTCAGTACTTC. This gives the protein CASSSRGVENIQYF. The rearrangement joins TRBV5-4 to TRBJ2-4, with D perhaps matching TRBD1 or TRBD2 (6 bases each). The CDR3 has 14 residues. Germline V gene sequence: CDR1 SGHNT, CDR2 YYREEE (reference sequence). Trimming left V 5 bases short and J 5 bases short, with 14 bases between.

The chain has TRBV28 and TRBJ2-3, with 9 nucleotides matching TRBD1. Germline CDR1 reads MDHEN; CDR2 reads SYDVKM. CDR3 length: 17 residues. Germline trimming cut 5 bases from V and 4 bases from J; bases unmatched to any gene: 13. The CDR3 nucleotides are TGTGCCAGCAGTCACCCCTACTGGGACAGGGACCCAGATACGCAGTATTTT. This gives the protein CASSHPYWDRDPDTQYF.

The gene calls are TRBV27 and TRBJ1-5; D is possibly TRBD1 (5 bases). The V end was cut by 6 bases, the J end by 5 bases, with 14 bases between. The germline V gene has CDR1 MNHEY and CDR2 SMNVEV (reference sequence). CDR3 size: 14 residues. This CDR3 reads CASRPGLGDQPQHF. CDR3 DNA: TGTGCCAGCAGGCCGGGACTTGGGGATCAGCCCCAGCATTTT.

This clonotype has only a few counts. This rearrangement joins TRBV6-2 or TRBV6-3 to TRBJ1-1; D gene uncertain. Germline V gene lookup returns CDR1 MNHEY and CDR2 SVGEGT. V lost 6 bases and J 1 base, leaving 15 bases between the germline ends. This CDR3 region has 15 residues. The CDR3 reads CASSPVRGRNTEAFF. In DNA, the CDR3 is TGTGCCAGCAGCCCCGTCAGAGGAAGGAACACTGAAGCTTTCTTT.

This clonotype was seen many times. This chain's CDR3 is CASSSTKGDRGPYEQYF. CDR3 in DNA: TGTGCCAGCAGCTCAACCAAGGGGGACAGGGGCCCTTACGAGCAGTACTTC. The rearrangement joins TRBV7-9 to TRBJ2-7, with TRBD1 matching 10 bases. The length of the CDR3 is 17 residues. The V and J ends lost 4 bases and 4 bases, in that order; junction bases with no gene match: 13. CDR1 is SEHNR and CDR2 is FQNEAQ in the germline V gene (reference sequence).

This clonotype was observed a handful of times. The genes are TRBV24-1 and TRBJ2-1, with a tentative D call TRBD1 (5 bases). The CDR3 covers 15 residues. Trimming cost V 11 bases and J 1 base, with 17 bases left between them. Per germline, CDR1 KGHDR and CDR2 SFDVKD. The DNA for the CDR3 is TGTGCCATACAAGGTGGACATTCATCCTACAATGAGCAGTTCTTC. Its protein product is CAIQGGHSSYNEQFF.

This clonotype was seen more than once but under ten times. The chain combines TRBV4-3 with TRBJ2-3; D gene uncertain. CDR1 is LGHNA, CDR2 YSLEER, per germline. This CDR3 contains 17 residues. V gave up 0 bases and J gave up 8 bases, with 21 bases separating them. DNA of the CDR3: TGCGCCAGCAGCCAAGACTTCCGACGGGTTCTAGATAGTACGCAGTATTTT. This encodes CASSQDFRRVLDSTQYF.

The chain uses TRBV20-1 and TRBJ1-6; TRBD1 matches 7 bases. Germline lookup yields CDR1 DFQATT and CDR2 SNEGSKA (reference sequence). This CDR3 contains 13 residues. With V trimmed by 1 base and J by 14 bases, 8 bases remained unmatched. This chain's CDR3 is CSARVETGETLHF. The CDR3 coding sequence is TGCAGTGCTAGAGTCGAAACAGGGGAAACCCTCCACTTT.

This clonotype occurred a few times. The gene calls are TRBV7-7 and TRBJ1-1; 10 positions agree with TRBD1. The CDR3 extends over 15 amino acids. The trim removed 6 bases at V and 3 bases at J, leaving 7 bases unmatched. CDR1 SSHAT and CDR2 FNYEAQ come from the germline V gene (reference sequence). The CDR3 DNA sequence: TGTGCCAGCAGTTATTGGACAGGGGGAGACACTGAAGCTTTCTTT. It is translated as CASSYWTGGDTEAFF.

A remark on this clonotype: Relative to the germline gene, one junction end is altered; a read error may explain this. The chain uses TRBV9 and TRBJ2-7; TRBD2 is a possible D gene (6 bases). CDR3 length: 16 residues. Germline V gene lookup returns CDR1 SGDLS and CDR2 YYNGEE. DNA of the CDR3: TGTGCCAGCAGCGTAGGAGGGGACTGGTCTAGCTACGTGCAGTACTTC. It encodes CASSVGGDWSSYVQYF.

For the CDR3, the DNA is TGTGCCAGCAGCGTAGATGTGGACAGGCCCTACGAGCAGTACTTC. Residues: CASSVDVDRPYEQYF. V usage is TRBV9 and J usage is TRBJ2-7; 7 bases match TRBD1. CDR1 is SGDLS, CDR2 YYNGEE, per germline. The ends lost 0 bases at V and 2 bases at J; junction bases unmatched: 5. CDR3 length equals 15 residues.

The chain links TRBV18 to TRBJ2-3; 7 bases align to TRBD1. CDR1 and CDR2 from the germline V gene are KGHSH and LQKENI. V was clipped by 8 bases and J by 3 bases; unmatched bases: 8. This CDR3 comprises 14 residues. CDR3 protein: CASTGVTGTDTQYF. Written as DNA, the CDR3 is TGTGCCAGCACCGGCGTGACAGGGACAGATACGCAGTATTTT.

V gene TRBV28 combines with J gene TRBJ2-1; 10 bases are shared with TRBD1. The V gene's germline CDR1 is MDHEN and CDR2 SYDVKM. V lost 8 bases to trimming and J lost 8 bases; unmatched junction nucleotides: 0. The CDR3 consists of 11 residues. This CDR3 reads CASDRGHEQFF. The CDR3 DNA is TGTGCCAGCGACAGGGGGCATGAGCAGTTCTTC. The full variable domain, its missing parts supplied by reference TRBV28 and TRBJ2-1, is DVKVTQSSRYLVKRTGEKVFLECVQDMDHENMFWYRQDPGLGLRLIYFSYDVKMKEKGDIPEGYSVSREKKERFSLILESASTNQTSMYLCASDRGHEQFFGPGTRLTVL.

This clonotype showed up just once. The genes are TRBV7-8 and TRBJ2-3; 10 bases match TRBD1. The germline V gene has CDR1 SGHVS and CDR2 FQNEAQ. J was trimmed by 0 bases and V by 4 bases; bases with no gene match: 4. The CDR3 loop spans 16 amino acids. CDR3 region: CASSSAGQGSTDTQYF. CDR3 sequence (DNA): TGTGCCAGCAGCTCCGCGGGACAGGGGAGCACAGATACGCAGTATTTT. The full variable domain, its missing parts supplied by reference TRBV7-8 and TRBJ2-3, is GAGVSQSPRYKVAKRGQDVALRCDPISGHVSLFWYQQALGQGPEFLTYFQNEAQLDKSGLPSDRFFAERPEGSVSTLKIQRTQQEDSAVYLCASSSAGQGSTDTQYFGPGTRLTVL.

J is TRBJ2-2 and V is TRBV28; TRBD1 matches 8 bases. The CDR3 consists of 15 residues. The germline V gene encodes CDR1 MDHEN and CDR2 SYDVKM. Unmatched junction bases numbered 10, after V lost 5 bases and J lost 8 bases. The CDR3 protein is CASSRWTGMLGELFF. Written as DNA, the CDR3 is TGTGCCAGCAGTCGATGGACAGGGATGTTGGGGGAGCTGTTTTTT.

V usage is TRBV24-1 and J usage is TRBJ2-3; TRBD2 is a possible D gene (5 bases). CDR3 length equals 12 residues. Deletions cut 1 base from V and 14 bases from J, with 12 bases between. Germline V lookup: CDR1 KGHDR, CDR2 SFDVKD. CDR3 residues: CATSDFPGSWYF. DNA of the CDR3: TGTGCCACCAGTGATTTTCCGGGGTCGTGGTATTTT.

The table lists this clonotype with a few counts. J is TRBJ2-3 and V is TRBV4-1, with a tentative D call TRBD1 (6 bases). CDR3 size: 15 residues. Trimming removed 4 bases from V and 0 bases from J, with 11 bases in between. The germline V gene has CDR1 MGHRA and CDR2 YSYEKL. The CDR3 nucleotides are TGCGCCAGCAGCCCAGGGGACCCAAGCACAGATACGCAGTATTTT. It translates to CASSPGDPSTDTQYF.

The J gene is TRBJ2-3, the V gene TRBV7-2; 8 bases are shared with TRBD1. V trimming: 5 bases; J trimming: 4 bases; junction bases outside the gene matches: 8. This CDR3 is built from 15 residues. Germline assignment: CDR1 SGHTA and CDR2 FQGNSA. In nucleotides, the CDR3 is TGTGCCAGCAGCCGCGACAGGGGACCGTCAGATACGCAGTATTTT. This codes for CASSRDRGPSDTQYF.

The chain combines TRBV10-3 with TRBJ2-7; D remains unclear. The CDR3 totals 15 residues. The V gene lost 5 bases and the J gene lost 2 bases, with 16 bases spanning the gap. The V gene's germline CDR1 is ENHRY and CDR2 SYGVKD. In nucleotides, the CDR3 is TGTGCCATCAGTCCACGGTCCGCGACAACCTACGAGCAGTACTTC. This translates into CAISPRSATTYEQYF.

This clonotype has only a few counts. The chain couples TRBV7-2 to TRBJ1-1, with D maybe TRBD1 (5 bases). This CDR3 is 14 amino acids long. CDR1 SGHTA and CDR2 FQGNSA come from the germline V gene. The V end was cut by 3 bases, the J end by 1 base, with 9 bases between. The chain's CDR3 is CASSFSQENTEAFF. In nucleotides, the CDR3 is TGTGCCAGCAGCTTTTCACAGGAGAACACTGAAGCTTTCTTT.

This clonotype was seen a few times. The chain links TRBV12-3 or TRBV12-4 to TRBJ2-1; D could derive from TRBD1 or TRBD2 (6 bases each). Trimming stripped 8 bases from V and 5 bases from J, with 16 bases between. This CDR3 region has 14 residues. The CDR3 DNA reads TGTGCCAGCCGGGGGCTAGCGCTTGACAATGAGCAGTTCTTC. Its protein is CASRGLALDNEQFF.

The V gene is TRBV11-2, the J gene TRBJ1-1; D remains unclear. The CDR3 is 15 amino acids. V dropped 2 bases and J dropped 3 bases, with 13 bases sitting between them. Germline loops: CDR1 SGHAT, CDR2 FQNNGV. CDR3 in DNA: TGTGCCAGCAGCTTACGACTCCACCTGGACACTGAAGCTTTCTTT. It translates to CASSLRLHLDTEAFF.

The V gene is TRBV18, the J gene TRBJ2-5, with 9 bases identical to TRBD1. Germline V gene data show CDR1 as KGHSH and CDR2 as LQKENI. The trim removed 4 bases at V and 2 bases at J, leaving 2 bases unmatched. CDR3 length equals 14 residues. The CDR3 bases are TGTGCCAGCTCACACGGACAGGGGCAAGAGACCCAGTACTTC. This sequence encodes CASSHGQGQETQYF.

This chain links TRBV20-1 with TRBJ1-5, with D unclear. Germline CDR1 DFQATT, CDR2 SNEGSKA (reference sequence). The V gene lost 4 bases and the J gene lost 2 bases, with 15 bases spanning the gap. CDR3 length equals 15 residues. The CDR3 DNA reads as TGCAGTGCTATCCCCGATCGGGGTCGCAATCAGCCCCAGCATTTT. It encodes CSAIPDRGRNQPQHF.

The sample holds a few counts of this clonotype. This sequence joins TRBV2 and TRBJ1-5; 7 bases are a match to TRBD1. This CDR3 is 16 amino acids long. Trimming took 7 bases from V and 0 from J; bases not matched to a gene: 9. The germline V gene has CDR1 SNHLY and CDR2 FYNNEI. The CDR3 loop is CASKRPGDSSNQPQHF. The CDR3, as DNA: TGTGCCAGCAAACGACCCGGGGACAGTAGCAATCAGCCCCAGCATTTT.

This clonotype was seen a few times. The chain couples TRBV20-1 to TRBJ2-7; unclear D gene. From germline, CDR1 is DFQATT and CDR2 SNEGSKA (reference sequence). V lost 3 bases and J lost 0, with 6 bases in between. The CDR3 is 12 residues long. DNA of the CDR3: TGCAGTGCTAGCATCGGCTCCTACGAGCAGTACTTC. It specifies CSASIGSYEQYF.

The J gene is TRBJ2-4, the V gene TRBV12-3 or TRBV12-4, with 12 bases matching TRBD1. V lost 3 bases to trimming and J lost 3 bases; unmatched junction nucleotides: 9. This CDR3 spans 18 amino acids. The CDR3 DNA is TGTGCCAGCAGTTTTTATTGGGGACAGGGGGCAGGCAAAAACATTCAGTACTTC. Its translation: CASSFYWGQGAGKNIQYF.